One sample yielded the 18 T cell receptor beta chains listed below, sequenced in a study of memory CD4+ T cells and cytomegalovirus serostatus. Single viable CD3+CD4+CD8-CD45RO+ cells were sorted as the memory CD4+ T cells. The repertoire was sequenced with immunoSEQ multiplex PCR; TCRdb's copy has only in-frame clones and lacks some. The sample lists nearly 50,000 clones; 78% were seen once. What was sequenced was memory CD4+ T cells from blood. The receptors derive from an adult in good health and CMV-seronegative.

The chain uses TRBV30 and TRBJ2-7; the D gene is possibly TRBD2 (5 bases). Trimming stripped 4 bases from V and 7 bases from J, with 26 bases between. CDR1 and CDR2 from the germline V gene are GTSNPN and SVGIG (reference sequence). The length of the CDR3 is 16 residues. CDR3 DNA: TGTGCCTGGAAAAAATTGAATACCGGACCCCCGGGGGAGCAGTACTTC. Encoded protein: CAWKKLNTGPPGEQYF.

This clone was detected only once. This sequence joins TRBV7-2 and TRBJ1-6, with 7 positions matching TRBD1. V was pared by 5 bases and J by 5 bases, with 9 bases of the junction left unmatched. This CDR3 contains 16 residues. Germline CDR1 is SGHTA and CDR2 is FQGNSA. The CDR3 region has the DNA TGTGCCAGCAGCACCGGGACTCAGGGGGATAATTCACCCCTCCACTTT. This encodes CASSTGTQGDNSPLHF. The full variable domain, completed using reference TRBV7-2 and TRBJ1-6, is GAGVSQSPSNKVTEKGKDVELRCDPISGHTALYWYRQSLGQGLEFLIYFQGNSAPDKSGLPSDRFSAERTGGSVSTLTIQRTQQEDSAVYLCASSTGTQGDNSPLHFGNGTRLTVT.

This clone appeared a few times. The chain recombines TRBV19 with TRBJ2-3; 7 nucleotides line up with TRBD1. Losses at the gene ends were 3 bases for V and 2 bases for J; bases not matched to a gene: 8. The CDR3 covers 16 residues. Per the germline V gene, CDR1 is LNHDA and CDR2 is SQIVND (reference sequence). The CDR3 reads CASSISGTANTDTQYF. DNA of the CDR3: TGTGCCAGTAGTATCTCCGGGACAGCGAACACAGATACGCAGTATTTT.

The V call is TRBV2, the J call TRBJ2-3, with 7 bases that match TRBD2. The V gene's germline CDR1 is SNHLY and CDR2 FYNNEI. The CDR3 extends over 13 amino acids. Trimming at V came to 6 bases and at J to 1 base, leaving 1 base not matched to a gene. The CDR3 here is CASSGLGTDTQYF. CDR3 DNA sequence: TGTGCCAGCAGCGGACTAGGCACAGATACGCAGTATTTT.

The chain uses TRBV30 and TRBJ2-5, with 8 bases lining up with TRBD2. Trimming removed 1 base from V and 1 base from J; junction bases left unmatched: 2. This CDR3 is built from 14 residues. Germline CDR1 is GTSNPN and CDR2 is SVGIG (reference sequence). In DNA form, the CDR3 reads TGTGCCTGGAGTGCCGGACTAGCCCAAGAGACCCAGTACTTC. It yields the protein CAWSAGLAQETQYF.

This clone is deemed medium-sized (0.01 to 0.1%). J is TRBJ2-3 and V is TRBV2, with D tentatively TRBD2 (5 bases). The CDR3 has 12 residues. Per germline, CDR1 SNHLY and CDR2 FYNNEI. With 4 bases removed from V and 4 bases from J, the gap between germline ends came to 6 bases. DNA of the CDR3: TGTGCCAGCAGTGTGGAGGCAGATACGCAGTATTTT. Translating gives CASSVEADTQYF.

The rearrangement links TRBV4-1 to TRBJ2-2; 7 bases match TRBD2. The V segment lost 0 bases and the J segment 6 bases; nucleotides outside the gene matches: 7. The CDR3 is made up of 16 amino acids. Germline V gives CDR1 MGHRA, CDR2 YSYEKL. The CDR3 DNA reads TGCGCCAGCAGCCAAGATAACGGCGGGGGACCCGGGGAGCTGTTTTTT. It specifies CASSQDNGGGPGELFF.

The rearrangement uses TRBV2 and TRBJ2-5; 12 bases align to TRBD2. Germline lookup yields CDR1 SNHLY and CDR2 FYNNEI. J lost 2 bases, V lost 4 bases, and 8 bases had no gene match. The CDR3 contains 17 residues. The chain's CDR3 is CASSGANGLAGQETQYF. The CDR3 DNA reads TGTGCCAGCAGTGGGGCCAACGGACTAGCGGGACAAGAGACCCAGTACTTC.

The chain has TRBV19 and TRBJ2-1, with a possible D match to TRBD2 (5 bases). The germline CDR1 and CDR2 sequences are LNHDA and SQIVND (reference sequence). V shed 6 bases and J shed 2 bases, with 14 bases lying between them. This CDR3 contains 15 residues. The CDR3 DNA reads TGTGCCAGTAGCCCCAGAGAGGGCCCCTACAATGAGCAGTTCTTC. This translates into CASSPREGPYNEQFF.

The chain has TRBV6-1 and TRBJ1-1, with D uncertain. The CDR3 totals 13 residues. Germline lookup yields CDR1 MNHNS and CDR2 SASEGT. V lost 0 bases and J lost 7, with 9 bases in between. The CDR3 here is CASSEAGRREAFF. CDR3 DNA sequence: TGTGCCAGCAGTGAAGCAGGGCGACGTGAAGCTTTCTTT.

The chain combines TRBV9 with TRBJ2-5; D is possibly TRBD1 or TRBD2 (5 bases each). Trimming left V 7 bases short and J 1 base short, with 17 bases between. CDR1 SGDLS and CDR2 YYNGEE come from the germline V gene. CDR3 length: 15 amino acids. CDR3 DNA sequence: TGTGCCAGCTCCCGACGGGGCTCACCCCAAGAGACCCAGTACTTC. It translates to CASSRRGSPQETQYF.

This clone was observed a few times. This chain joins TRBV9 and TRBJ2-5, with 8 bases matching TRBD2. The CDR3 is 15 amino acids. The V and J ends lost 5 bases and 4 bases, in that order; junction bases with no gene match: 10. The V gene's germline CDR1 is SGDLS and CDR2 YYNGEE. In DNA form, the CDR3 reads TGTGCCAGCAGTCTTATAAGCGGGAGAGGAGAGACCCAGTACTTC. Translated: CASSLISGRGETQYF. Using reference TRBV9 and TRBJ2-5 for the parts outside the CDR3, the full variable domain is DSGVTQTPKHLITATGQRVTLRCSPRSGDLSVYWYQQSLDQGLQFLIQYYNGEERAKGNILERFSAQQFPDLHSELNLSSLELGDSALYFCASSLISGRGETQYFGPGTRLLVL.

J is TRBJ2-1 and V is TRBV29-1, with 7 bases that match TRBD1. Germline CDR1 and CDR2: SQVTM and ANQGSEA. The CDR3 sequence is 11 residues long. V was pared by 3 bases and J by 10 bases, with 3 bases of the junction left unmatched. The CDR3 region is CSVEGTAEQFF. The CDR3 nucleotides are TGCAGCGTTGAGGGGACAGCGGAGCAGTTCTTC.

Here the CDR3 DNA reads TGCGCCAGCAGCCAAGGTGTAGGCGGGAGGCCCACAGATACGCAGTATTTT. Translating it yields CASSQGVGGRPTDTQYF. This chain links TRBV4-1 with TRBJ2-3; TRBD2 aligns across 8 bases. Germline lookup yields CDR1 MGHRA and CDR2 YSYEKL. The CDR3 covers 17 residues. J gave up 2 bases and V 1 base, and 8 bases lay outside the gene matches.

This clone has only a few counts. The J gene is TRBJ2-7, the V gene TRBV30; D is tentatively TRBD1 or TRBD2 (5 bases each). The CDR3 totals 12 residues. The V and J ends lost 3 bases and 9 bases respectively, with 15 bases between them. Germline-derived CDR1 and CDR2 are GTSNPN and SVGIG (reference sequence). The CDR3 region is CAWSRDLGGQYF. For the CDR3, the DNA is TGTGCCTGGAGCAGGGACCTCGGAGGGCAGTACTTC.

The chain combines TRBV5-6 with TRBJ2-5; D is unclear. The CDR3 contains 13 residues. V lost 0 bases, J lost 2 bases, and 5 bases lay in between. Germline V gene lookup returns CDR1 SGHDT and CDR2 YYEEEE. CDR3 amino acids: CASSLVEQETQYF. The CDR3 bases are TGTGCCAGCAGCTTGGTTGAGCAAGAGACCCAGTACTTC.

V is TRBV6-6 and J is TRBJ2-1, with D possibly matching TRBD2 (6 bases). V was clipped by 5 bases and J by 2 bases, with 13 bases between them. The germline V gene encodes CDR1 MNHNY and CDR2 SVGAGI (reference sequence). The CDR3 sequence is 15 residues long. DNA of the CDR3: TGTGCCAGCAGTGGTACCGGGGGAACCTACAATGAGCAGTTCTTC. Translated: CASSGTGGTYNEQFF.

This rearrangement joins TRBV5-8 to TRBJ2-5; 8 bases line up with TRBD2. J gave up 0 bases and V 4 bases, and 8 bases lay outside the gene matches. There are 16 residues in the CDR3. In germline, CDR1 is SGHTS, CDR2 YDEGEE. The CDR3 loop reads CASSPRGGTNQETQYF. As DNA, the CDR3 is TGTGCCAGCAGCCCCCGCGGGGGGACCAACCAAGAGACCCAGTACTTC.